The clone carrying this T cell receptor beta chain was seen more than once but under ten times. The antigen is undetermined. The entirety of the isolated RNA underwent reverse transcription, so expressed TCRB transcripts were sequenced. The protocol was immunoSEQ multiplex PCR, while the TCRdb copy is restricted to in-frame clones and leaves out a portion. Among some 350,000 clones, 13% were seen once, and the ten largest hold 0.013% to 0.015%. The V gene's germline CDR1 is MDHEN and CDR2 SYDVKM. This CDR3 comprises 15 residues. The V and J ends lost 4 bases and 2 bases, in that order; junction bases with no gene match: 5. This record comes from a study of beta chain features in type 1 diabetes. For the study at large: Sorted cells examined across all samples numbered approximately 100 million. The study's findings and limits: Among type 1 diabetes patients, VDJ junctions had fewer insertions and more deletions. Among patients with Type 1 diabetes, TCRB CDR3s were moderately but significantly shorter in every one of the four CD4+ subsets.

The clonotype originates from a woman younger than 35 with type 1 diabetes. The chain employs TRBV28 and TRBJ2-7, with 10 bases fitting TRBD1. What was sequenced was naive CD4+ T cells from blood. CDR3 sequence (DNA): TGTGCCAGCAGTTCCCCCGGGACAGGGGCCTACGAGCAGTACTTC. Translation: CASSSPGTGAYEQYF.